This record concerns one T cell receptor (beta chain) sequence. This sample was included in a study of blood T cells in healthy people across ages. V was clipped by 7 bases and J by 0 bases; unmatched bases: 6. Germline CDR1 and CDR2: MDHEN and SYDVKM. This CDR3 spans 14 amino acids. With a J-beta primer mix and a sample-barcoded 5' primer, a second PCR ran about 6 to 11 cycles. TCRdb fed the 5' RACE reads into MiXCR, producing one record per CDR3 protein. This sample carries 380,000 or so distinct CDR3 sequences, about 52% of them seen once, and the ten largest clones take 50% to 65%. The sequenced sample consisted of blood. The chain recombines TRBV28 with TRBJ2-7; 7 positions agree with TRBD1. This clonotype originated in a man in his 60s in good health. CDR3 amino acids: CASTNRGSSYEQYF. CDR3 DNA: TGTGCCAGCACTAACAGGGGCAGCTCCTACGAGCAGTACTTC.